A selection of T cell receptor beta chains follows, all from one sample in a study of cytomegalovirus exposure and HLA in healthy donors. The repertoire was sequenced with immunoSEQ multiplex PCR; TCRdb's copy has only in-frame clones and lacks some. The sample has about 99,000 clones; 75% to 85% are singletons. The sequencing sample was made of PBMCs. These receptors were collected from a male donor in good health and CMV-seropositive. CDR3s include the opening cysteine and the closing phenylalanine or tryptophan. The D gene is left open where the match is weak. The size entry is marked missing in some rows and otherwise reads once, few, many or a size class.

d_gene	v_gene	j_gene	abundance	CDR3aa	CDR3nt
.	TRBV6-5	TRBJ2-7	few	CASSYAKFRAEQYF	TGTGCCAGCAGTTACGCCAAGTTCAGGGCCGAGCAGTACTTC
TRBD1	TRBV27	TRBJ2-7	.	CASSPIAGTGTYEQYF	TGTGCCAGCAGTCCAATCGCCGGGACAGGAACCTACGAGCAGTACTTC
TRBD1	TRBV6-6	TRBJ1-2	.	CASSSQGTGGGYTF	TGTGCCAGCAGTTCCCAAGGGACAGGGGGTGGCTACACCTTC
TRBD1	TRBV27	TRBJ1-6	.	CASSFLGTASFNSPLHF	TGTGCCAGCAGTTTCCTCGGGACAGCAAGTTTTAATTCACCCCTCCACTTT
TRBD1	TRBV6-6	TRBJ1-5	.	CASRIREGDRNQPQHF	TGTGCCAGCAGAATTAGGGAGGGGGACAGGAATCAGCCCCAGCATTTT
.	TRBV13	TRBJ1-1	few	CASSQAGDTEAFF	TGTGCCAGCAGCCAGGCAGGGGACACTGAAGCTTTCTTT
TRBD2	TRBV29-1	TRBJ2-1	.	CSVETSGGAYLFF	TGCAGCGTTGAGACTAGCGGGGGGGCCTACCTGTTCTTC
TRBD1	TRBV6-6	TRBJ1-2	.	CASSYFPTGEYGYTF	TGTGCCAGCAGTTACTTTCCGACAGGGGAGTATGGCTACACCTTC
.	TRBV9	TRBJ1-2	.	CASSVATEGRGYTF	TGTGCCAGCAGCGTAGCTACGGAGGGTCGAGGCTACACCTTC
.	TRBV7-9	TRBJ1-2	.	CASSSQGLHNYGYTF	TGTGCCAGCAGCTCCCAGGGCCTACATAACTATGGCTACACCTTC
.	TRBV9	TRBJ2-5	.	CASSMPVRGSREETQYF	TGTGCCAGCAGCATGCCCGTACGGGGGTCCCGGGAAGAGACCCAGTACTTC
TRBD1	TRBV5-1	TRBJ1-2	.	CASSSQGAVSDGYTF	TGCGCCAGCAGCTCACAGGGGGCTGTATCGGATGGCTACACCTTC
TRBD2	TRBV6-6	TRBJ2-5	once	CASSPLAAWRQETQYF	TGTGCCAGCAGTCCCCTAGCGGCTTGGCGCCAAGAGACCCAGTACTTC
.	TRBV6-5	TRBJ2-7	.	CASSPGDSSYEQYF	TGTGCCAGCAGTCCGGGGGACAGTTCCTACGAGCAGTACTTC
TRBD2	TRBV6-4	TRBJ2-7	.	CASSARTSGGLTFYEQYF	TGTGCCAGCAGTGCGCGGACTAGCGGGGGGCTGACATTCTACGAGCAGTACTTC
.	TRBV10-2	TRBJ1-5	.	CASSEIGGYNQPQHF	TGCGCCAGCAGTGAGATAGGCGGATACAATCAGCCCCAGCATTTT
TRBD1	TRBV2	TRBJ1-2	.	CASKEDRGRDGYTF	TGTGCCAGCAAGGAGGACAGGGGAAGGGATGGCTACACCTTC
.	TRBV30	TRBJ1-2	once	CAWGRRDSQYLLYGYTF	TGTGCCTGGGGCCGCCGGGACTCCCAATATTTGCTCTATGGCTACACCTTC
.	TRBV5-1	TRBJ1-4	few	CASSLGQGSEKLFF	TGCGCCAGCAGCTTGGGGCAGGGGAGCGAAAAACTGTTTTTT
.	TRBV5-1	TRBJ2-3	.	CASSLLRTDTQYF	TGCGCCAGCAGCTTGCTCCGCACAGATACGCAGTATTTT
.	TRBV4-1	TRBJ1-2	few	CASSQEGYYGYTF	TGCGCCAGCAGCCAAGAGGGCTACTATGGCTACACCTTC
TRBD1	TRBV7-9	TRBJ1-4	.	CASSGRRQGGAATNEKLFF	TGTGCCAGCAGCGGTCGAAGACAGGGGGGAGCTGCAACTAATGAAAAACTGTTTTTT
.	TRBV19	TRBJ1-6	.	CASREGAPYNSPLHF	TGTGCCAGTAGGGAAGGGGCCCCCTATAATTCACCCCTCCACTTT
TRBD2	TRBV6-6	TRBJ2-1	once	CASSQLAGGINEQFF	TGTGCCAGCAGTCAACTGGCGGGGGGGATCAATGAGCAGTTCTTC
.	TRBV5-1	TRBJ2-7	.	CASSLEGPFSYEQYF	TGCGCCAGCAGCTTGGAGGGGCCCTTCTCCTACGAGCAGTACTTC
.	TRBV2	TRBJ2-2	.	CAARSRDIGAGELFF	TGTGCCGCCCGTTCCCGGGACATAGGCGCCGGGGAGCTGTTTTTT
TRBD1	TRBV7-2	TRBJ1-2	.	CASSPDRVYGYTF	TGTGCCAGCAGTCCGGACAGGGTCTATGGCTACACCTTC